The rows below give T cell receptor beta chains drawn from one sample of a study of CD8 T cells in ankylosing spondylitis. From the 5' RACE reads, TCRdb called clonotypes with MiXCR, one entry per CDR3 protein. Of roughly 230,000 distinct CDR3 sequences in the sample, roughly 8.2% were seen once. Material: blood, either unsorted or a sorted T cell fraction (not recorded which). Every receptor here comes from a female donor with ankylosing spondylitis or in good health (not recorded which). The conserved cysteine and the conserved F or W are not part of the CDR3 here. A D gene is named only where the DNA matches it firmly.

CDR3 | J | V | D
AWSGQGAGGNEQF | TRBJ2-1 | TRBV30 | TRBD2
AIRRPTSGLYSGANVLT | TRBJ2-6 | TRBV10-3 | TRBD2
ASRAGTVMNTEAF | TRBJ1-1 | TRBV28 | TRBD1
AWSIYGRHSGNTIY | TRBJ1-3 | TRBV30 | .
SARVGRLQETQY | TRBJ2-5 | TRBV20-1 | .
SASHGAGGIDTQY | TRBJ2-3 | TRBV20-1 | TRBD2
ATSSGTGEGLWEKLF | TRBJ1-4 | TRBV15 | TRBD1
SAAGQGFSYT | TRBJ1-2 | TRBV20-1 | TRBD1
ASSPPNRGDTEAF | TRBJ1-1 | TRBV18 | TRBD1
ASSPGWGTDTQY | TRBJ2-3 | TRBV4-2 | .
ASSQDETYEQY | TRBJ2-7 | TRBV4-3 | .
ASPGQGETDTQY | TRBJ2-3 | TRBV21-1 | .
ASSLKAGGYNEQF | TRBJ2-1 | TRBV27 | TRBD1
ASSLSLAGNTGELF | TRBJ2-2 | TRBV7-9 | TRBD2
ASLLTGPSFGTEAF | TRBJ1-1 | TRBV19 | .
ASSLVVGGRTDTQY | TRBJ2-3 | TRBV5-1 | TRBD2
ASSPGTGAEAF | TRBJ1-1 | TRBV5-1 | .
SAMTGRELDEQF | TRBJ2-1 | TRBV20-1 | TRBD2
ASSHTRQGGGSTQY | TRBJ2-3 | TRBV4-3 | .